Following are 20 T cell receptor beta chains from one sample sequenced in a study of shared clonotypes between healthy human individuals. Repertoires were generated with immunoSEQ multiplex PCR, while TCRdb's copy carries only in-frame clones and drops some. The sample has some 2.4 million clones; under 95% are singletons. The specimen sequenced was naive CD4+ T cells from PBMCs. Subset specified: CD45RA+ positively selected. These receptors came from a young man in good health. Some clones in this sample may be carry-over from other donors' samples.

The V call is TRBV5-1, the J call TRBJ2-1, with TRBD2 as a possible D gene (6 bases). Per germline, CDR1 SGHRS and CDR2 YFSETQ. The CDR3 contains 17 residues. Trimming stripped 1 base from V and 1 base from J, with 15 bases between. This CDR3 is CASSLYLRGGSYNEQFF. Here the CDR3 DNA reads TGCGCCAGCAGCTTGTACCTCAGAGGAGGGTCCTACAATGAGCAGTTCTTC.

This sequence joins TRBV29-1 and TRBJ2-3; the match to TRBD1 covers 7 bases. This CDR3 comprises 15 residues. Germline V lookup: CDR1 SQVTM, CDR2 ANQGSEA. V lost 7 bases and J lost 0; bases outside the gene matches: 10. CDR3 in amino acids: CSARGSDGSTDTQYF. The CDR3 coding sequence is TGCAGCGCCAGGGGGTCAGATGGTAGCACAGATACGCAGTATTTT.

This chain links TRBV4-2 with TRBJ2-7; TRBD1 matches 7 bases. Unmatched junction bases numbered 9, after V lost 1 base and J lost 3 bases. The CDR3 is made up of 16 amino acids. Germline V gives CDR1 LGHNA, CDR2 YNFKEQ. This CDR3 is CASSQVGTATFYEQYF. CDR3 bases: TGTGCCAGCAGCCAAGTAGGGACAGCAACATTCTACGAGCAGTACTTC.

The V gene is TRBV9, the J gene TRBJ1-2, with no clear D. The V and J ends lost 1 base and 4 bases respectively, with 8 bases between them. CDR1 and CDR2 from the germline V gene are SGDLS and YYNGEE. This CDR3 comprises 13 residues. The CDR3 region has the DNA TGTGCCAGCAGCGTATCTGGTACCTATGGCTACACCTTC. It is translated as CASSVSGTYGYTF.

The chain joins TRBV7-2 to TRBJ2-7; 12 nucleotides line up with TRBD2. The V gene's germline CDR1 is SGHTA and CDR2 FQGNSA. Unmatched junction bases numbered 7, after V lost 2 bases and J lost 5 bases. This CDR3 comprises 16 residues. The CDR3 sequence: CASSLWLAGGPHEQYF. The CDR3 DNA follows: TGTGCCAGCAGCTTATGGCTAGCGGGAGGGCCCCACGAGCAGTACTTC.

The chain carries TRBV29-1 and TRBJ2-1; 11 bases align to TRBD1. CDR3 length: 15 amino acids. Germline CDR1 SQVTM, CDR2 ANQGSEA. V shed 4 bases and J 5 bases; nucleotides not matched to a gene: 7. The chain's CDR3 is CSVGGQGAHHNEQFF. CDR3 nucleotide sequence: TGCAGCGTTGGCGGACAGGGGGCGCATCACAATGAGCAGTTCTTC.

This clone was counted a single time. This chain connects TRBV25-1 to TRBJ1-4; no reliable D call. This CDR3 comprises 14 residues. Germline CDR1 MGHDK, CDR2 SYGVNS. The germline V and J ends were trimmed by 5 bases and 7 bases, with 14 bases remaining between them. The CDR3 DNA sequence: TGTGCCAGCAGTTCGGGATTGATCGGTGAAAAACTGTTTTTT. Protein: CASSSGLIGEKLFF.

The CDR3 spells CASSLELAGEDEQFF. The DNA for the CDR3 is TGCGCCAGCAGCTTGGAACTAGCGGGAGAAGATGAGCAGTTCTTC. V usage is TRBV5-1 and J usage is TRBJ2-1, with TRBD2 matching over 11 bases. The germline CDR1 and CDR2 sequences are SGHRS and YFSETQ. This CDR3 comprises 15 residues. V shed 0 bases, J shed 8 bases, and the junction held 4 bases outside the gene matches.

V gene TRBV19 combines with J gene TRBJ2-3, with D possibly matching TRBD1 (5 bases). Germline CDR1 is LNHDA and CDR2 is SQIVND (reference sequence). This CDR3 comprises 16 residues. V was clipped by 4 bases and J by 3 bases, with 17 bases between them. As DNA, the CDR3 is TGTGCCAGTAGTACCAGGGCTACACCGGATACAGATACGCAGTATTTT. This sequence encodes CASSTRATPDTDTQYF.

The V and J genes are TRBV5-1 and TRBJ2-5, with TRBD1 identical over 7 bases. Germline V CDR1 and CDR2: SGHRS, YFSETQ. This CDR3 comprises 16 residues. Losses at the gene ends were 4 bases for V and 4 bases for J; bases not matched to a gene: 13. CDR3 coding DNA: TGCGCCAGCAGCCTCGATACCGGGACAGTAACAGAGACCCAGTACTTC. Its protein is CASSLDTGTVTETQYF.

V gene TRBV7-3 combines with J gene TRBJ1-2; 7 nucleotides line up with TRBD1. V shed 0 bases, J shed 8 bases, and the junction held 9 bases outside the gene matches. This CDR3 has 15 residues. Germline lookup yields CDR1 SGHTA and CDR2 FQGTGA. Here the CDR3 reads CASSLTSTGERGYTF. DNA for the CDR3: TGTGCCAGCAGCTTAACGTCCACAGGGGAACGGGGCTACACCTTC.

With regard to this clone: Distinct nucleotide sequences in the sample also encode this CDR3. The chain carries TRBV25-1 and TRBJ2-3, with D tentatively TRBD2 (6 bases). Germline V gives CDR1 MGHDK, CDR2 SYGVNS. The CDR3 runs 14 residues. Trimming removed 3 bases at V and 1 base at J, with 8 bases between. In nucleotides, the CDR3 is TGTGCCAGCAGTGATAGCGGTCGCACAGATACGCAGTATTTT. Amino acids: CASSDSGRTDTQYF.

DNA of the CDR3: TGCAGCGTTGACCGCTCGGCATATGGCTACACCTTC. Its translation is CSVDRSAYGYTF. This chain connects TRBV29-1 to TRBJ1-2; D not certain. CDR1 SQVTM and CDR2 ANQGSEA come from the germline V gene. The CDR3 runs 12 residues. The V end lost 3 bases, the J end lost 5 bases, and 10 bases lay between the germline ends.

The V call is TRBV9, the J call TRBJ2-1; D is unresolved. Germline V gene sequence: CDR1 SGDLS, CDR2 YYNGEE. The length of the CDR3 is 12 residues. Deletions cut 4 bases from V and 9 bases from J, with 11 bases between. CDR3 sequence: CASSPPGGEQFF. DNA of the CDR3: TGTGCCAGCAGCCCCCCGGGTGGTGAGCAGTTCTTC.

The rearrangement joins TRBV5-1 to TRBJ2-1; possible D gene TRBD1, 6 bases. The CDR3 is 14 residues long. Trimming pared 4 bases from V and 4 bases from J, leaving 12 bases between. Germline values: CDR1 SGHRS, CDR2 YFSETQ. The CDR3 loop reads CASSPGAVYNEQFF. The DNA for the CDR3 is TGCGCCAGCAGCCCAGGGGCCGTGTACAATGAGCAGTTCTTC.

V gene TRBV4-1 combines with J gene TRBJ1-4; D is possibly TRBD1 (5 bases). Germline-derived CDR1 and CDR2 are MGHRA and YSYEKL. The V gene lost 0 bases and the J gene lost 10 bases, with 18 bases spanning the gap. There are 16 residues in the CDR3. The CDR3, as DNA: TGCGCCAGCAGCCAAGAGGGGGGGACGGCTGGGAGAAAACTGTTTTTT. The encoded protein is CASSQEGGTAGRKLFF.

This rearrangement joins TRBV28 to TRBJ2-5, with a possible D match to TRBD2 (5 bases). The DNA matches TRBJ2-7 better at its end, which makes the J call doubtful. The CDR3 runs 14 residues. Germline V CDR1 and CDR2: MDHEN, SYDVKM. In DNA form, the CDR3 reads TGTGCCAGCAGTAGCTCCGTAAGGACTTACGAGCAGTACTTC. Its protein is CASSSSVRTYEQYF.

The chain uses TRBV5-1 and TRBJ2-2; D unresolved. The ends were cut back, 0 bases at V and 3 bases at J, with 9 bases in the middle. The CDR3 contains 15 residues. Germline V gene lookup returns CDR1 SGHRS and CDR2 YFSETQ. CDR3 amino acids: CASSLGGFDTGELFF. CDR3 bases: TGCGCCAGCAGCTTGGGGGGATTTGACACCGGGGAGCTGTTTTTT.

This clone came up once. The chain couples TRBV19 to TRBJ1-5, with 7 nucleotides matching TRBD1. Germline CDR1 reads LNHDA; CDR2 reads SQIVND (reference sequence). The V segment lost 7 bases and the J segment 5 bases; nucleotides outside the gene matches: 11. This CDR3 is built from 15 residues. The CDR3 DNA reads TGTGCCAGTATCCGATGGGCAGGACAGGATCAGCCCCAGCATTTT. Its translation is CASIRWAGQDQPQHF.

This sequence joins TRBV7-9 and TRBJ1-5; D possibly corresponds to TRBD1 (5 bases). The CDR3 runs 15 residues. The V and J ends lost 1 base and 4 bases respectively, with 11 bases between them. Per the germline V gene, CDR1 is SEHNR and CDR2 is FQNEAQ (reference sequence). The CDR3 DNA is TGTGCCAGCAGCTTAGACGCGGGGGGAAATCAGCCCCAGCATTTT. As protein: CASSLDAGGNQPQHF.